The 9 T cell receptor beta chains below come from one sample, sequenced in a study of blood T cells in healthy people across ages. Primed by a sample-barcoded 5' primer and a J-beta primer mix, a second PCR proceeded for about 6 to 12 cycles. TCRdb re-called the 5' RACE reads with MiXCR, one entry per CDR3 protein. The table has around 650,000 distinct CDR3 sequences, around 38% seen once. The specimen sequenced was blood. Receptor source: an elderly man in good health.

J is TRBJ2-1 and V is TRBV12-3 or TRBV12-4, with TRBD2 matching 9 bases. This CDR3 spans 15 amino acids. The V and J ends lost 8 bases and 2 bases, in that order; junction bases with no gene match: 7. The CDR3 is CASAGLADPYNEQFF. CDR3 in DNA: TGTGCCAGCGCGGGACTAGCCGACCCCTACAATGAGCAGTTCTTC.

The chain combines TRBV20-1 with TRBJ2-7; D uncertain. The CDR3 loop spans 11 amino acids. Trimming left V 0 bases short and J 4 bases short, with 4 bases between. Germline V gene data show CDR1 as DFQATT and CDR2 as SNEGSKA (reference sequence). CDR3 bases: TGCAGTGCTAGAGAGGTTTACGAGCAGTACTTC. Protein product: CSAREVYEQYF.

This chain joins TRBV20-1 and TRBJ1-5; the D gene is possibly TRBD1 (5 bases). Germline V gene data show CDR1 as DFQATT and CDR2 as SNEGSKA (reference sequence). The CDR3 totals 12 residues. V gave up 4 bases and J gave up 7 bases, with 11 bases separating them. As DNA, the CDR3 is TGCAGTGCTAAGGCAGGGAACCAGCCCCAGCATTTT. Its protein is CSAKAGNQPQHF.

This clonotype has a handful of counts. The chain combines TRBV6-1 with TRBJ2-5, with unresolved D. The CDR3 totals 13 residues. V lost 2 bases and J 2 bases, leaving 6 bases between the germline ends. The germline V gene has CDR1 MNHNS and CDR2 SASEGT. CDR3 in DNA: TGTGCCAGCAGTGAAATCCGACAAGAGACCCAGTACTTC. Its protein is CASSEIRQETQYF.

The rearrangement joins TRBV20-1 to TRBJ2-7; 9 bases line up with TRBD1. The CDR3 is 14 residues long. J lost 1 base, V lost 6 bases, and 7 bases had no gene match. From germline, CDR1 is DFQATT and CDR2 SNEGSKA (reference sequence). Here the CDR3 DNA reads TGCAGTGCGCTTACCGGGACAGGGTCCTACGAGCAGTACTTC. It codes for CSALTGTGSYEQYF.

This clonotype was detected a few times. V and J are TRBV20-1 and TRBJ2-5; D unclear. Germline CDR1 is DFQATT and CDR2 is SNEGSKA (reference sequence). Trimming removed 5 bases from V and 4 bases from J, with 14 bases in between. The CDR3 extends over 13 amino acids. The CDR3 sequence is CSAPLTTPETQYF. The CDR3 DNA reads TGCAGTGCTCCCCTTACTACCCCAGAGACCCAGTACTTC.

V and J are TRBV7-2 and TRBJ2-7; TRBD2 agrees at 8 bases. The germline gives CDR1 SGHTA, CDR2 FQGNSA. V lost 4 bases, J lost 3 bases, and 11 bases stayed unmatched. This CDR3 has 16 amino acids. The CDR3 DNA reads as TGTGCCAGCAGCTCCGTCGGACTAGCTTTAGGCTACGAGCAGTACTTC. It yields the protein CASSSVGLALGYEQYF.

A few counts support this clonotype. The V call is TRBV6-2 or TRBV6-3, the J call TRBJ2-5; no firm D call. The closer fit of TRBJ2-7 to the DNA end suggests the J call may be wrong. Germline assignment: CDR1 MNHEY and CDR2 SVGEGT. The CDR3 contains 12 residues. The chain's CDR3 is CASSYSFSEQYF. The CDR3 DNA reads TGTGCCAGCAGTTACTCTTTCAGCGAGCAGTACTTC.

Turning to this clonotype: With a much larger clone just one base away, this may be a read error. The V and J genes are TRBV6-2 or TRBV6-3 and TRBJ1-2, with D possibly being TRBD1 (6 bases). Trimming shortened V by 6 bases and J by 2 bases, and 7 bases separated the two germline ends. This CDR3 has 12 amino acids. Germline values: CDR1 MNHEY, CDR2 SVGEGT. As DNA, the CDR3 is TGTGCCAGCAGGCAGGGGAACTATGGCTACACCTTC. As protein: CASRQGNYGYTF.